The 30 T cell receptor beta chains given below trace back to one sample, sequenced in a study of shared clonotypes between healthy human individuals. Produced via immunoSEQ multiplex PCR; TCRdb's table is partial and in-frame only. The sample lists 950,000 to 1,300,000 clones, 70% to 80% occurring once. The sample taken for sequencing was memory CD4+ T cells sorted from blood. Noted subset: CD45RA-negative fraction. The receptor set was obtained from a man aged 18 to 29 in good health.

This chain links TRBV2 with TRBJ2-5; D is uncertain. The CDR3 spans 14 residues. V was cut by 2 bases and J by 2 bases, with 9 bases left in between. Germline CDR1 SNHLY, CDR2 FYNNEI. CDR3 sequence (DNA): TGTGCCAGCAGTGAAAGGCTCTTTCAAGAGACCCAGTACTTC. Translated: CASSERLFQETQYF.

This clone was observed a single time. The V call is TRBV2, the J call TRBJ1-4; the D gene is possibly TRBD1 (6 bases). The CDR3 is made up of 15 amino acids. V was pared by 6 bases and J by 5 bases, with 16 bases between. The germline V gene has CDR1 SNHLY and CDR2 FYNNEI. CDR3 in amino acids: CASRKEGVPNEKLFF. The CDR3 DNA follows: TGTGCCAGCAGGAAGGAGGGGGTCCCGAATGAAAAACTGTTTTTT.

The J gene is TRBJ2-3, the V gene TRBV7-6, with D possibly being TRBD2 (6 bases). This CDR3 spans 14 amino acids. Germline-derived CDR1 and CDR2 are SGHVS and FNYEAQ. V shed 3 bases and J shed 1 base, with 8 bases lying between them. CDR3 sequence reads: CASSFQRGTDTQYF. The CDR3 DNA reads as TGTGCCAGCAGCTTCCAGCGGGGCACAGATACGCAGTATTTT.

The rearrangement links TRBV7-2 to TRBJ2-4; 8 nucleotides line up with TRBD2. CDR1 and CDR2 from the germline V gene are SGHTA and FQGNSA. V dropped 1 base and J dropped 8; count of bases not matched to a gene: 4. The CDR3 length is 14 residues. As DNA, the CDR3 is TGTGCCAGCAGCTTAGGTAGCGGGAAAGACATTCAGTACTTC. This gives the protein CASSLGSGKDIQYF.

The rearrangement links TRBV7-9 to TRBJ1-2, with 7 bases aligning to TRBD1. V shed 3 bases and J 3 bases; nucleotides not matched to a gene: 7. The length of the CDR3 is 15 residues. CDR1 is SEHNR, CDR2 FQNEAQ, per germline (reference sequence). CDR3 in amino acids: CASSFDRVFDYGYTF. The DNA for the CDR3 is TGTGCCAGCAGCTTTGACAGGGTATTCGACTATGGCTACACCTTC.

The chain carries TRBV5-1 and TRBJ1-2; 8 bases are a match to TRBD1. This CDR3 region has 14 residues. V gave up 4 bases and J gave up 4 bases; unmatched junction bases: 6. CDR1 is SGHRS and CDR2 is YFSETQ in the germline V gene. The chain's CDR3 is CASSVGQGGYGYTF. The CDR3 nucleotides are TGCGCCAGCAGCGTAGGACAGGGAGGCTATGGCTACACCTTC.

This clone was picked up a small number of times. The rearrangement joins TRBV5-8 to TRBJ1-5; the D gene is possibly TRBD1 (6 bases). Trimming shortened V by 4 bases and J by 3 bases, and 17 bases separated the two germline ends. There are 16 residues in the CDR3. Looked up from germline, CDR1 is SGHTS and CDR2 is YDEGEE. CDR3 in DNA: TGTGCCAGCAGCCCAAAGGGGGGGGTTTACAATCAGCCCCAGCATTTT. It encodes CASSPKGGVYNQPQHF.

The rearrangement links TRBV19 to TRBJ1-4; perhaps TRBD1 as D (5 bases). The germline V gene has CDR1 LNHDA and CDR2 SQIVND (reference sequence). This CDR3 has 16 residues. Trimming removed 1 base from V and 12 bases from J, with 21 bases in between. DNA of the CDR3: TGTGCCAGTAGTATAGTGGCTGGGGCAGCCGGAGGGGAACTGTTTTTT. This translates into CASSIVAGAAGGELFF. Using reference TRBV19 and TRBJ1-4 for the parts outside the CDR3, the full variable domain is DGGITQSPKYLFRKEGQNVTLSCEQNLNHDAMYWYRQDPGQGLRLIYYSQIVNDFQKGDIAEGYSVSREKKESFPLTVTSAQKNPTAFYLCASSIVAGAAGGELFFGSGTQLSVL.

V is TRBV28 and J is TRBJ1-5; D gene unclear. CDR1 MDHEN and CDR2 SYDVKM come from the germline V gene. The CDR3 covers 15 residues. The V and J ends lost 7 bases and 3 bases respectively, with 16 bases between them. As DNA, the CDR3 is TGTGCCAGCATTAGCCGGGTGGTGAACAATCAGCCCCAGCATTTT. Translation gives CASISRVVNNQPQHF.

Only a few counts were recorded for this clone. The chain links TRBV14 to TRBJ1-5; TRBD1 agrees at 9 bases. CDR3 length: 14 amino acids. V gave up 4 bases and J gave up 6 bases; unmatched junction bases: 4. CDR1 and CDR2 (germline): SGHDN, FVKESK. This CDR3 reads CASSLTGGAQPQHF. CDR3 nucleotides: TGTGCCAGCAGCCTGACAGGGGGAGCTCAGCCCCAGCATTTT.

The chain combines TRBV6-6 with TRBJ1-6, with D unclear. V dropped 10 bases and J dropped 10 bases, with 17 bases sitting between them. The CDR3 length is 13 residues. Germline V gives CDR1 MNHNY, CDR2 SVGAGI (reference sequence). CDR3 protein: CAIGVAAGSPLHF. CDR3 nucleotide sequence: TGTGCCATTGGGGTGGCAGCAGGATCACCCCTCCACTTT.

Concerning this clone itself: It may be a read error: a sequence one base away is much more abundant. Additional DNA sequences in this sample encode the identical CDR3. This chain connects TRBV18 to TRBJ2-5, with D unclear. Per germline, CDR1 KGHSH and CDR2 LQKENI. The V end was cut by 4 bases, the J end by 1 base, with 4 bases between. The CDR3 has 12 residues. CDR3 DNA sequence: TGTGCCAGCTCACTATTCCAAGAGACCCAGTACTTC. This translates into CASSLFQETQYF.

As concerns this clone: The sample contains more than one DNA sequence encoding this CDR3. The V gene is TRBV14, the J gene TRBJ1-2; no clear D gene. Germline CDR1 and CDR2: SGHDN and FVKESK. V was clipped by 0 bases and J by 8 bases, with 10 bases between them. The CDR3 contains 13 residues. The CDR3 bases are TGTGCCAGCAGCCAAGACCTCGTACGAGGCTACACCTTC. It translates to CASSQDLVRGYTF.

A single count supports this clone. The V and J genes are TRBV9 and TRBJ2-5; TRBD2 matches at 11 bases. The CDR3 runs 16 residues. V trimming: 2 bases; J trimming: 3 bases; junction bases outside the gene matches: 6. Germline CDR1 is SGDLS and CDR2 is YYNGEE. In DNA, the CDR3 is TGTGCCAGCAGCGTGGCTAGCGGGGGGCCGGAAGAGACCCAGTACTTC. Encoded protein: CASSVASGGPEETQYF. The entire variable domain, with the rest obtained from reference TRBV9 and TRBJ2-5, is as follows: DSGVTQTPKHLITATGQRVTLRCSPRSGDLSVYWYQQSLDQGLQFLIQYYNGEERAKGNILERFSAQQFPDLHSELNLSSLELGDSALYFCASSVASGGPEETQYFGPGTRLLVL.

The chain is built from TRBV7-2 and TRBJ1-5, with D possibly matching TRBD1 (5 bases). The CDR3 contains 17 residues. Germline CDR1 and CDR2: SGHTA and FQGNSA. Trimming took 2 bases from V and 9 from J, leaving 23 bases between them. The CDR3 nucleotides are TGTGCCAGCAGCTTATACCCCCCAGGGTTGGTTTCTGTGCCCCAGCATTTT. This encodes CASSLYPPGLVSVPQHF.

Concerning this clone: The same CDR3 arises from other DNA sequences in this sample as well. The V gene is TRBV11-2, the J gene TRBJ2-7; 9 bases match TRBD1. Germline-derived CDR1 and CDR2 are SGHAT and FQNNGV. The CDR3 length is 14 residues. V trimming: 5 bases; J trimming: 4 bases; junction bases outside the gene matches: 6. CDR3 amino acids: CASSPGTGRYEQYF. DNA for the CDR3: TGTGCCAGCAGCCCAGGGACAGGGAGGTACGAGCAGTACTTC.

The V and J genes are TRBV5-4 and TRBJ1-2; D might be TRBD1 (6 bases). V dropped 3 bases and J dropped 8 bases, with 20 bases sitting between them. The CDR3 is made up of 15 amino acids. Germline CDR1 reads SGHNT; CDR2 reads YYREEE (reference sequence). The CDR3 spells CASSSLAAGAGGYTF. CDR3 nucleotides: TGTGCCAGCAGCTCCCTGGCGGCAGGGGCAGGGGGCTACACCTTC.

J is TRBJ2-7 and V is TRBV20-1; D may be TRBD1 (6 bases). The CDR3 is 10 residues long. Germline V lookup: CDR1 DFQATT, CDR2 SNEGSKA (reference sequence). The germline V and J ends were trimmed by 6 bases and 7 bases, with 10 bases remaining between them. CDR3 nucleotides: TGCAGTGCCTGGACAGTTGAGCAGTACTTC. This gives the protein CSAWTVEQYF.

This clone is a singleton in its sample. The chain links TRBV7-8 to TRBJ2-3; no clear D. From germline, CDR1 is SGHVS and CDR2 FQNEAQ. V was clipped by 4 bases and J by 1 base, with 12 bases between them. The CDR3 totals 15 residues. CDR3 sequence reads: CASSSSTRGTDTQYF. CDR3 nucleotide sequence: TGTGCCAGCAGCTCTTCAACTCGGGGCACAGATACGCAGTATTTT.

This clone was detected a few times. This specimen includes other DNA sequences encoding the same CDR3. This chain links TRBV5-6 with TRBJ1-6, with a possible D match to TRBD1 (5 bases). The CDR3 runs to 14 residues. Germline V gene sequence: CDR1 SGHDT, CDR2 YYEEEE. V was shortened by 0 bases and J by 7 bases, with 8 bases between the two germline ends. The CDR3 DNA reads TGTGCCAGCAGCTTGGTGAGGGGCAATTCACCCCTCCACTTT. Encoded protein: CASSLVRGNSPLHF.

This sequence joins TRBV18 and TRBJ1-6, with D tentatively TRBD1 (6 bases). CDR3 length: 14 residues. V was trimmed by 6 bases and J by 6 bases, leaving 12 bases between them. Germline V CDR1 and CDR2: KGHSH, LQKENI. The CDR3 DNA is TGTGCCAGCTCGACCACAGGGTCTAATTCACCCCTCCACTTT. Protein: CASSTTGSNSPLHF. Complete variable domain (other parts from reference TRBV18 and TRBJ1-6): NAGVMQNPRHLVRRRGQEARLRCSPMKGHSHVYWYRQLPEEGLKFMVYLQKENIIDESGMPKERFSAEFPKEGPSILRIQQVVRGDSAAYFCASSTTGSNSPLHFGNGTRLTVT.

This chain links TRBV29-1 with TRBJ2-5; D gene uncertain. The DNA end is a closer match to TRBJ2-7, so the J assignment may be wrong. Germline lookup yields CDR1 SQVTM and CDR2 ANQGSEA. This CDR3 has 13 residues. The CDR3 spells CSVLRPSSYEQYF. The DNA of the CDR3 is TGCAGCGTTCTCAGGCCAAGCTCCTACGAGCAGTACTTC.

This sequence joins TRBV18 and TRBJ1-5; maybe TRBD1 (6 bases). Trimming took 6 bases from V and 5 from J, leaving 11 bases between them. This CDR3 comprises 13 residues. Germline CDR1 reads KGHSH; CDR2 reads LQKENI. The CDR3 sequence: CASSQGGDQPQHF. For the CDR3, the DNA is TGTGCCAGCTCCCAAGGGGGGGATCAGCCCCAGCATTTT.

This rearrangement joins TRBV28 to TRBJ1-3, with 10 bases aligning to TRBD1. The V gene end was trimmed by 5 bases and the J gene end by 0 bases; junction bases not matched to a gene: 10. The CDR3 consists of 18 residues. CDR1 and CDR2 (germline): MDHEN, SYDVKM. In nucleotides, the CDR3 is TGTGCCAGCAGTAGCCCCGGGCGGACAGGGGGCTCTGGAAACACCATATATTTT. This sequence encodes CASSSPGRTGGSGNTIYF.

The chain recombines TRBV5-1 with TRBJ1-3; perhaps TRBD1 as D (6 bases). The V and J ends lost 4 bases and 7 bases respectively, with 12 bases between them. The length of the CDR3 is 13 residues. Germline assignment: CDR1 SGHRS and CDR2 YFSETQ. CDR3 nucleotides: TGCGCCAGCAGCGCCGAAACAGGGAACACCATATATTTT. It is translated as CASSAETGNTIYF.

The V gene is TRBV7-2, the J gene TRBJ2-5, with 10 bases that match TRBD2. Per germline, CDR1 SGHTA and CDR2 FQGNSA. This CDR3 has 16 residues. The V segment lost 5 bases and the J segment 5 bases; nucleotides outside the gene matches: 11. This chain's CDR3 is CASSLQAGGPKETQYF. The CDR3 nucleotides are TGTGCCAGCAGCCTTCAAGCGGGGGGGCCGAAGGAGACCCAGTACTTC.

The chain carries TRBV27 and TRBJ2-2; 7 nucleotides line up with TRBD1. The germline V gene has CDR1 MNHEY and CDR2 SMNVEV (reference sequence). This CDR3 is built from 16 residues. Trimming at V came to 5 bases and at J to 1 base, leaving 7 bases not matched to a gene. CDR3 protein: CASSTRQGQNTGELFF. The DNA of the CDR3 is TGTGCCAGCAGTACACGACAGGGCCAGAACACCGGGGAGCTGTTTTTT.

The chain uses TRBV10-1 and TRBJ2-1; 11 positions agree with TRBD2. The CDR3 is made up of 16 amino acids. The ends lost 4 bases at V and 6 bases at J; junction bases unmatched: 8. The germline V gene has CDR1 WNHNN and CDR2 SYGVQD (reference sequence). The CDR3, as DNA: TGCGCCAGCAGTGCCATAGCGGGAGGGATTATCAATGAGCAGTTCTTC. As protein: CASSAIAGGIINEQFF.

The V gene is TRBV7-8, the J gene TRBJ1-2; D may be TRBD1 (5 bases). This CDR3 is 12 amino acids long. Trimming took off 5 bases at V and 9 bases at J, with 13 bases between the two ends. From germline, CDR1 is SGHVS and CDR2 FQNEAQ. CDR3 protein: CASSRAGGSYTF. The CDR3 region has the DNA TGTGCCAGCAGCCGGGCCGGGGGGAGCTACACCTTC.

This chain links TRBV9 with TRBJ2-2; D remains unclear. From germline, CDR1 is SGDLS and CDR2 YYNGEE. Between the trimmed V and J ends, which lost 3 bases and 2 bases, there was a span of 8 bases. This CDR3 has 14 amino acids. CDR3 sequence: CASSGSSNTGELFF. The DNA of the CDR3 is TGTGCCAGCAGCGGGAGTAGTAACACCGGGGAGCTGTTTTTT.